The source of this T cell receptor (beta chain) is a study of spatial heterogeneity in lung cancer. This clonotype occurred many times. Time point defined: blood at routine non-recurrence follow-up after resection. TCRdb re-analysed the 5' RACE reads in MiXCR, keeping a single row per CDR3 protein. In the table there are about 46,000 distinct CDR3 sequences, 12% of which are singletons. The CDR3 length is 16 residues. The V segment lost 6 bases and the J segment 8 bases; nucleotides outside the gene matches: 11. Germline-derived CDR1 and CDR2 are LGHDT and YNNKEL (reference sequence). This chain joins TRBV3-1 and TRBJ2-1, with 12 bases aligning to TRBD2. This sequence originates from a male donor with early-stage non-small cell lung cancer. The sample consisted of PBMCs, taken at follow-up. This chain's CDR3 is CASRAGLAGPTHEQFF. The CDR3 DNA is TGTGCCAGCAGAGCGGGACTAGCGGGCCCCACCCATGAGCAGTTCTTC.